The 29 T cell receptor beta chains reported below all come from one sample, sequenced in a study of T cells after yellow fever vaccination. TCRdb redid the calling of the 5' RACE reads with MiXCR, one entry per CDR3 protein. The sample has roughly 150,000 distinct CDR3 sequences; 7.7% are singletons. The material sequenced was CD4+ T cells sorted from PBMCs, taken 5 days after the yellow fever booster vaccination. These TCRs come from a man aged 30 to 39 who received the YFV17D yellow fever vaccine.

The table lists this clonotype with a few counts. The J gene is TRBJ1-1, the V gene TRBV5-1; D is possibly TRBD1 (6 bases). The CDR3 consists of 14 residues. From germline, CDR1 is SGHRS and CDR2 YFSETQ. Trimming stripped 4 bases from V and 5 bases from J, with 15 bases between. CDR3 coding DNA: TGCGCCAGCAGCGGGGGGCGGGGTGGGACTGAAGCTTTCTTT. Its translation: CASSGGRGGTEAFF.

This clonotype was counted at least ten times. The chain couples TRBV5-1 to TRBJ1-1; 8 bases are shared with TRBD1. CDR3 length equals 12 residues. V shed 3 bases and J 10 bases; nucleotides not matched to a gene: 5. Germline V lookup: CDR1 SGHRS, CDR2 YFSETQ. CDR3 sequence: CASSSTGGRAFF. The CDR3 DNA sequence: TGCGCCAGCAGCTCTACAGGGGGTCGAGCTTTCTTT.

This clonotype has at least ten counts. The chain has TRBV7-2 and TRBJ1-4; 7 nucleotides agree with TRBD1. Germline V gene sequence: CDR1 SGHTA, CDR2 FQGNSA. The CDR3 contains 16 residues. V dropped 1 base and J dropped 3; count of bases not matched to a gene: 5. CDR3 in DNA: TGTGCCAGCAGCTTAGGGGGACAGAGACCTAATGAAAAACTGTTTTTT. Translating it yields CASSLGGQRPNEKLFF.

The chain is built from TRBV4-3 and TRBJ2-5; no definite D call. Germline-derived CDR1 and CDR2 are LGHNA and YSLEER. The CDR3 is 14 residues long. V was clipped by 0 bases and J by 0 bases, with 5 bases between them. CDR3 bases: TGCGCCAGCAGCCAAGACAGTAACCAAGAGACCCAGTACTTC. Translated, it gives CASSQDSNQETQYF.

This clonotype was found many times. As DNA, the CDR3 is TGTGCCTGGACGAAGAGGGGACAGGGCTCCTACGAGCAGTACTTC. It codes for CAWTKRGQGSYEQYF. The gene calls are TRBV30 and TRBJ2-7, with 9 bases identical to TRBD1. Germline V gives CDR1 GTSNPN, CDR2 SVGIG (reference sequence). Trimming took 4 bases from V and 0 from J; bases not matched to a gene: 7. The CDR3 loop spans 15 amino acids.

This clonotype has a count of ten or more. The chain employs TRBV19 and TRBJ2-1, with 14 nucleotides matching TRBD2. The CDR3 is made up of 17 amino acids. Germline trimming cut 3 bases from V and 8 bases from J; bases unmatched to any gene: 9. Germline V gene sequence: CDR1 LNHDA, CDR2 SQIVND (reference sequence). CDR3 nucleotide sequence: TGTGCCAGTAGTATTGGCCCGGGACTAGCGGGAGAGCATGAGCAGTTCTTC. This encodes CASSIGPGLAGEHEQFF.

In its sample, this clonotype was seen many times. This sequence joins TRBV5-1 and TRBJ2-2, with D perhaps TRBD1 or TRBD2 (5 bases each). From germline, CDR1 is SGHRS and CDR2 YFSETQ. Trimming left V 1 base short and J 0 bases short, with 16 bases between. CDR3 length equals 18 residues. CDR3 residues: CASSLTTRGLTNTGELFF. The CDR3 DNA reads as TGCGCCAGCAGCTTGACAACGAGGGGCTTGACGAACACCGGGGAGCTGTTTTTT.

The sample holds many counts of this clonotype. The chain joins TRBV20-1 to TRBJ2-5, with D maybe TRBD2 (6 bases). Germline CDR1 DFQATT, CDR2 SNEGSKA (reference sequence). The CDR3 length is 16 residues. V gave up 1 base and J gave up 4 bases, with 19 bases separating them. CDR3 protein: CSARGSQGVGGETQYF. In nucleotides, the CDR3 is TGCAGTGCTAGAGGAAGCCAGGGAGTCGGGGGAGAGACCCAGTACTTC.

This clonotype was recorded many times. The chain links TRBV20-1 to TRBJ2-7; D perhaps matches TRBD1 (6 bases). The CDR3 spans 13 residues. Germline assignment: CDR1 DFQATT and CDR2 SNEGSKA (reference sequence). Trimming took off 5 bases at V and 1 base at J, with 12 bases between the two ends. CDR3 sequence reads: CSAPVQGSYEQYF. CDR3 bases: TGCAGTGCTCCCGTACAGGGATCCTACGAGCAGTACTTC.

This clonotype came up many times. CDR3 DNA sequence: TGTGCCAGCAGCTTGGTGACAGGGACCTACGAGCAGTACTTC. The encoded protein is CASSLVTGTYEQYF. The chain is built from TRBV5-5 and TRBJ2-7; TRBD1 agrees at 7 bases. This CDR3 is built from 14 residues. V lost 0 bases and J lost 2; bases outside the gene matches: 2. Looked up from germline, CDR1 is SGHKS and CDR2 is YYEKEE (reference sequence).

The chain has TRBV20-1 and TRBJ2-7; D gene unclear. This CDR3 contains 15 residues. Trimming shortened V by 0 bases and J by 0 bases, and 12 bases separated the two germline ends. Per the germline V gene, CDR1 is DFQATT and CDR2 is SNEGSKA (reference sequence). DNA of the CDR3: TGCAGTGCTAGAGATTTTAACGGGTACTCCTACGAGCAGTACTTC. Translation: CSARDFNGYSYEQYF.

The sample holds many counts of this clonotype. The rearrangement links TRBV10-3 to TRBJ2-5, with 8 bases identical to TRBD2. The ends lost 7 bases at V and 1 base at J; junction bases unmatched: 8. The V gene's germline CDR1 is ENHRY and CDR2 SYGVKD. The CDR3 is made up of 15 amino acids. Here the CDR3 DNA reads TGTGCCATCACCGAGTCCGGGGGGGGCCAAGAGACCCAGTACTTC. Translated, it gives CAITESGGGQETQYF.

Concerning this clonotype: Possible read error: a much larger clone is one base away. The CDR3 spells CASSIPGLKYEQYF. The CDR3 DNA follows: TGCGCCAGCAGTATTCCGGGACTAAAATACGAGCAGTACTTC. The J gene is TRBJ2-7, the V gene TRBV5-1; 7 nucleotides agree with TRBD2. With 5 bases clipped from V and 4 bases from J, the junction kept 9 bases outside the gene matches. Per the germline V gene, CDR1 is SGHRS and CDR2 is YFSETQ. The CDR3 length is 14 residues. Complete variable domain (other parts from reference TRBV5-1 and TRBJ2-7): KAGVTQTPRYLIKTRGQQVTLSCSPISGHRSVSWYQQTPGQGLQFLFEYFSETQRNKGNFPGRFSGRQFSNSRSEMNVSTLELGDSALYLCASSIPGLKYEQYFGPGTRLTVT.

This clonotype occurred many times. J is TRBJ2-7 and V is TRBV6-2 or TRBV6-3, with 9 bases lining up with TRBD1. V lost 6 bases, J lost 7 bases, and 10 bases stayed unmatched. CDR1 is MNHEY and CDR2 is SVGEGT in the germline V gene. The CDR3 has 14 residues. CDR3 amino acids: CASRRPGTGREQYF. The CDR3 DNA reads TGTGCCAGCAGACGTCCCGGGACAGGGAGGGAGCAGTACTTC.

This clonotype was seen ten or more times. The chain combines TRBV7-2 with TRBJ1-1; D not certain. CDR3 length equals 13 residues. Germline V gives CDR1 SGHTA, CDR2 FQGNSA. Trimming stripped 2 bases from V and 4 bases from J, with 8 bases between. In DNA form, the CDR3 reads TGTGCCAGCAGCTTAACCGGTATCACTGAAGCTTTCTTT. Translation gives CASSLTGITEAFF. Looking up the rest from reference TRBV7-2 and TRBJ1-1 gives the full variable domain: GAGVSQSPSNKVTEKGKDVELRCDPISGHTALYWYRQSLGQGLEFLIYFQGNSAPDKSGLPSDRFSAERTGGSVSTLTIQRTQQEDSAVYLCASSLTGITEAFFGQGTRLTVV.

This clonotype was counted ten times or more. V gene TRBV29-1 combines with J gene TRBJ2-5; D remains unclear. The germline CDR1 and CDR2 sequences are SQVTM and ANQGSEA. The CDR3 has 11 amino acids. V was trimmed by 6 bases and J by 2 bases, leaving 7 bases between them. In nucleotides, the CDR3 is TGCAGCGTACACCGACAAGAGACCCAGTACTTC. As protein: CSVHRQETQYF.

This clonotype has a count of ten or more. CDR3: CASSFSGGLGEQYF. The CDR3 region has the DNA TGTGCCAGCAGCTTCTCTGGGGGGCTCGGTGAGCAGTACTTC. The chain is built from TRBV11-2 and TRBJ2-7; D is tentatively TRBD1 or TRBD2 (6 bases each). The germline gives CDR1 SGHAT, CDR2 FQNNGV. This CDR3 spans 14 amino acids. V lost 3 bases to trimming and J lost 7 bases, with 16 bases between them.

This clonotype was seen repeatedly, ten times or more. The V gene is TRBV4-2, the J gene TRBJ2-2; D not resolved. Germline V gene sequence: CDR1 LGHNA, CDR2 YNFKEQ. V was pared by 0 bases and J by 1 base, with 9 bases between. There are 16 residues in the CDR3. The CDR3 coding sequence is TGTGCCAGCAGCCAAGATCTAGGGATGAACACCGGGGAGCTGTTTTTT. This sequence encodes CASSQDLGMNTGELFF.

The sample holds many counts of this clonotype. CDR3 nucleotide sequence: TGTGCCAGCAGCTTAAGGGGACTAGCGATGACAGATACGCAGTATTTT. It translates to CASSLRGLAMTDTQYF. The chain recombines TRBV7-2 with TRBJ2-3; 10 bases align to TRBD2. There are 16 residues in the CDR3. The germline V gene has CDR1 SGHTA and CDR2 FQGNSA. V trimming: 2 bases; J trimming: 3 bases; junction bases outside the gene matches: 5.

The sample holds many counts of this clonotype. V gene TRBV19 combines with J gene TRBJ2-2, with a possible D match to TRBD2 (5 bases). Trimming pared 3 bases from V and 4 bases from J, leaving 12 bases between. This CDR3 region has 15 residues. Germline-derived CDR1 and CDR2 are LNHDA and SQIVND (reference sequence). The CDR3 sequence: CASSMAIRGTGELFF. The CDR3 DNA follows: TGTGCCAGTAGTATGGCTATCCGGGGCACCGGGGAGCTGTTTTTT.

Note on this clonotype: Just one base apart from a much larger clone, this may be a read error. V usage is TRBV20-1 and J usage is TRBJ2-5; 10 bases agree with TRBD1. Trimming removed 3 bases from V and 4 bases from J; junction bases left unmatched: 8. CDR3 length: 15 residues. Germline CDR1 reads DFQATT; CDR2 reads SNEGSKA (reference sequence). The CDR3 DNA follows: TGCAGTGCTAGTGGGGACAGGGGTGCTGTAGAGACCCAGTACTTC. Residues: CSASGDRGAVETQYF.

At least ten counts were recorded for this clonotype. The chain recombines TRBV7-9 with TRBJ2-5, with D perhaps matching TRBD2 (5 bases). V shed 5 bases and J shed 0 bases, with 13 bases lying between them. Germline V lookup: CDR1 SEHNR, CDR2 FQNEAQ (reference sequence). CDR3 size: 15 residues. Here the CDR3 DNA reads TGTGCCAGCAGCACGCGGACGGGATACCAAGAGACCCAGTACTTC. Translation: CASSTRTGYQETQYF. The full variable domain, completed using reference TRBV7-9 and TRBJ2-5, is DTGVSQNPRHKITKRGQNVTFRCDPISEHNRLYWYRQTLGQGPEFLTYFQNEAQLEKSRLLSDRFSAERPKGSFSTLEIQRTEQGDSAMYLCASSTRTGYQETQYFGPGTRLLVL.

This clonotype was observed at least ten times. The CDR3 region is CASSPPNSGKDEQYF. Here the CDR3 DNA reads TGTGCCAGCTCACCACCAAACAGCGGGAAGGACGAGCAGTACTTC. This chain joins TRBV18 and TRBJ2-7; 7 bases agree with TRBD2. Unmatched junction bases numbered 7, after V lost 0 bases and J lost 5 bases. CDR1 is KGHSH and CDR2 is LQKENI in the germline V gene. The CDR3 loop spans 15 amino acids.

This clonotype was observed a handful of times. CDR3 sequence reads: CASRGGYSGANVLTF. The CDR3 region has the DNA TGCGCCAGCAGAGGCGGATACTCTGGGGCCAACGTCCTGACTTTC. This rearrangement joins TRBV5-1 to TRBJ2-6; D remains unclear. This CDR3 is 15 amino acids long. Trimming cost V 5 bases and J 0 bases, with 9 bases left between them. CDR1 and CDR2 (germline): SGHRS, YFSETQ.

This clonotype was seen at least ten times. The chain employs TRBV6-1 and TRBJ2-3, with TRBD2 identical over 11 bases. The CDR3 is made up of 15 amino acids. The germline V gene has CDR1 MNHNS and CDR2 SASEGT. J gave up 2 bases and V 6 bases, and 4 bases lay outside the gene matches. The CDR3 nucleotides are TGTGCCAGCAGCCTGGGACTAGCGGTCACAGATACGCAGTATTTT. Encoded protein: CASSLGLAVTDTQYF.

Ten or more counts support this clonotype. The chain recombines TRBV5-1 with TRBJ1-5; 7 bases match TRBD1. CDR1 is SGHRS, CDR2 YFSETQ, per germline. V lost 4 bases, J lost 4 bases, and 8 bases stayed unmatched. The CDR3 totals 15 residues. The CDR3 protein is CASSPSGQRNQPQHF. CDR3 in DNA: TGCGCCAGCAGCCCATCGGGACAGAGAAATCAGCCCCAGCATTTT.

This clonotype has ten or more counts. The V call is TRBV12-3 or TRBV12-4, the J call TRBJ1-4; the D is unclear. CDR3 length: 13 amino acids. The ends were cut back, 4 bases at V and 1 base at J, with 4 bases in the middle. This CDR3 reads CASSWGTNEKLFF. Written as DNA, the CDR3 is TGTGCCAGCAGTTGGGGAACTAATGAAAAACTGTTTTTT.

This clonotype was seen ten or more times. The chain is built from TRBV7-9 and TRBJ2-1, with TRBD2 matching 7 bases. This CDR3 comprises 14 residues. The V and J ends lost 1 base and 8 bases, in that order; junction bases with no gene match: 5. The germline V gene has CDR1 SEHNR and CDR2 FQNEAQ (reference sequence). The CDR3 loop reads CASSLGTRGDEQFF. Written as DNA, the CDR3 is TGTGCCAGCAGCTTAGGGACTAGGGGCGATGAGCAGTTCTTC.

For this clonotype: A much more abundant neighbour one base away suggests this may be a read error. This chain links TRBV20-1 with TRBJ2-3; D uncertain. This CDR3 spans 11 amino acids. Per germline, CDR1 DFQATT and CDR2 SNEGSKA (reference sequence). The CDR3 reads CCARDAATQYF. The CDR3 DNA is TGCTGTGCTAGAGATGCGGCAACGCAGTATTTT.